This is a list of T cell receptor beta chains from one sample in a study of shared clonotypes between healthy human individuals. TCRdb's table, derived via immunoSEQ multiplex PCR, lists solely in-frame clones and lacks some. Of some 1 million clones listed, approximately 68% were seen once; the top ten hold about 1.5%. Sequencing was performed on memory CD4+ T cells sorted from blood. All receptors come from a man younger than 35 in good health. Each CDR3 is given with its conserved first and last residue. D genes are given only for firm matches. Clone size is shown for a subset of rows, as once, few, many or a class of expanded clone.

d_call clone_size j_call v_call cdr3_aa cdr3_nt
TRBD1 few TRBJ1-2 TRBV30 CAWSGQGVYDTF TGTGCCTGGAGTGGACAGGGAGTTTATGACACCTTC
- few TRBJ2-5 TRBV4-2 CASSQALSETQYF TGTGCCAGCAGCCAAGCACTTTCGGAGACCCAGTACTTC
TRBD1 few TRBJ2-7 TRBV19 CASSIGGQGASSSYEQYF TGTGCCAGTAGTATCGGGGGACAGGGGGCTTCATCCTCCTACGAGCAGTACTTC
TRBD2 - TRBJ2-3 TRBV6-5 CASSPSGSTDTQYF TGTGCCAGCAGTCCTAGCGGGAGCACAGATACGCAGTATTTT
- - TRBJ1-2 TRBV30 CAWNGQSSHGYTF TGTGCCTGGAACGGACAATCTTCCCATGGCTACACCTTC
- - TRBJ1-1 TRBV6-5 CASSRLQGGVTEAFF TGTGCCAGCAGTCGATTACAGGGAGGGGTTACTGAAGCTTTCTTT
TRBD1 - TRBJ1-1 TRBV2 CASGTDRNTEAFF TGTGCCAGCGGGACAGACAGGAACACTGAAGCTTTCTTT
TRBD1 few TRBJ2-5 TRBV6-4 CASSPGQGNGETQYF TGTGCCAGCAGCCCGGGACAGGGGAATGGGGAGACCCAGTACTTC
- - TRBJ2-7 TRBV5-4 CASKGHLDYEQYF TGTGCCAGCAAGGGACACTTGGACTACGAGCAGTACTTC
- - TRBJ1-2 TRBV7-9 CASSPQSGDFGYTF TGTGCCAGCAGCCCCCAGTCAGGGGATTTTGGCTACACCTTC
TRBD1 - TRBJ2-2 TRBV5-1 CASSASQGTGELFF TGCGCCAGCAGCGCGTCACAGGGGACCGGGGAGCTGTTTTTT
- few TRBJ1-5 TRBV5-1 CASKEGQGGNQPQHF TGCGCCAGCAAAGAGGGGCAGGGAGGCAATCAGCCCCAGCATTTT
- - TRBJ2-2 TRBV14 CASSQQNTGELFF TGTGCCAGCAGCCAACAAAACACCGGGGAGCTGTTTTTT
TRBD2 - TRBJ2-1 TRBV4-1 CASSQEVTLAGWDEQFF TGCGCCAGCAGCCAAGAGGTCACACTAGCGGGGTGGGATGAGCAGTTCTTC
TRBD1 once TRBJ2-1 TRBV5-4 CASSFTGDREQFF TGTGCCAGCAGCTTCACAGGGGATCGTGAGCAGTTCTTC
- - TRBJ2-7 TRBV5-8 CASSRFYEQYF TGTGCCAGCAGCCGGTTTTACGAGCAGTACTTC
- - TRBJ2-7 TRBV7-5 CARSLDLDPYEQYF TGTGCCAGAAGCTTAGACCTAGATCCTTACGAGCAGTACTTC
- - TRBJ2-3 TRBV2 CASRAGTQGTDTQYF TGTGCCAGCAGGGCCGGGACCCAAGGGACAGATACGCAGTATTTT
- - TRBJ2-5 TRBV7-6 CASSPGGRGGSETQYF TGTGCCAGCAGCCCAGGGGGTAGGGGGGGCTCGGAGACCCAGTACTTC